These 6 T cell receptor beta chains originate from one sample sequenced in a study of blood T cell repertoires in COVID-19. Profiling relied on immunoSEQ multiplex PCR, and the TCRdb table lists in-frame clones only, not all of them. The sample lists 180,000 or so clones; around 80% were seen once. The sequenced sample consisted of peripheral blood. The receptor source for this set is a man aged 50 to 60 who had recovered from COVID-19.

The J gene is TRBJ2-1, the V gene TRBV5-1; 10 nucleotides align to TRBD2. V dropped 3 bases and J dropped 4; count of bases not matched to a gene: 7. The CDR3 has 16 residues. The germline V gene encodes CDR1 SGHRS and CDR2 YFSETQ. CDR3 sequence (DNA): TGCGCCAGCAGCTCCCGAGCGGGAGGGGCATACAATGAGCAGTTCTTC. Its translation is CASSSRAGGAYNEQFF.

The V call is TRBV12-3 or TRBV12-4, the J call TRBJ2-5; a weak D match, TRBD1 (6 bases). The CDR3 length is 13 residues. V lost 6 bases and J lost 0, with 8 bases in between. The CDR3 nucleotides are TGTGCCAGCAGAAGGACAGACCAAGAGACCCAGTACTTC. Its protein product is CASRRTDQETQYF.

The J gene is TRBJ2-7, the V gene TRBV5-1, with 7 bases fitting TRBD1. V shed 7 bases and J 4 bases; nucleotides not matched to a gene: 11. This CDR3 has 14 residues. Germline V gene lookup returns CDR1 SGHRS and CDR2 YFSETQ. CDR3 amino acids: CASSPSGGLYEQYF. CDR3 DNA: TGCGCCAGCTCACCATCAGGGGGTCTTTACGAGCAGTACTTC.

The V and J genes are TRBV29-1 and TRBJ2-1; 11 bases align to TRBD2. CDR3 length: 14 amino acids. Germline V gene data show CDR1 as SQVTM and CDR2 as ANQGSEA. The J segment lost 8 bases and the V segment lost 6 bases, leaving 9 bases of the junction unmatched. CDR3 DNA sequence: TGCAGCGTCGACAAAAGGACTAGCGGGCATGAGCAGTTCTTC. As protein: CSVDKRTSGHEQFF.

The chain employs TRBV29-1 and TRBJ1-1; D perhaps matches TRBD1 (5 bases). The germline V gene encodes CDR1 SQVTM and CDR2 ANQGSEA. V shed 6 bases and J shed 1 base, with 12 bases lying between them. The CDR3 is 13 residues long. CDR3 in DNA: TGCAGCGTGTCACAGGACGGGAACACTGAAGCTTTCTTT. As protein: CSVSQDGNTEAFF.

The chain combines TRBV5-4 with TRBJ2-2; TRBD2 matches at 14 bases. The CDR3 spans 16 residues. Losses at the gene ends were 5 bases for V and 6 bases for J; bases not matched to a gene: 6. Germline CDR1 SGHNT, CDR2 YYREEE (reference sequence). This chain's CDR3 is CASSRGLAGDAGELFF. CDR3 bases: TGTGCCAGCAGTCGGGGACTAGCGGGAGATGCCGGGGAGCTGTTTTTT. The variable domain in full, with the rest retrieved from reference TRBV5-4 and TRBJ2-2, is ETGVTQSPTHLIKTRGQQVTLRCSSQSGHNTVSWYQQALGQGPQFIFQYYREEENGRGNFPPRFSGLQFPNYSSELNVNALELDDSALYLCASSRGLAGDAGELFFGEGSRLTVL.